This T cell receptor (beta chain) was sequenced in a study of CD8 T cells in ankylosing spondylitis. This clonotype was seen repeatedly, ten times or more. The antigen is unknown. Per the germline V gene, CDR1 is ENHRY and CDR2 is SYGVKD. The CDR3 runs to 12 residues. Trimming cost V 0 bases and J 8 bases, with 5 bases left between them. TCRdb passed the 5' RACE reads through MiXCR, listing each CDR3 protein once. Of 200,000 or so distinct CDR3 sequences listed, approximately 12% were seen once; the top ten hold around 10%. Points from the study as a whole: Clones tied to disease were said to be significantly enriched in matched ankylosing spondylitis synovial fluid. What seemed typical of ankylosing spondylitis blood was a TCR beta motif built from fewer than ten highly homologous variants. Disease-linked clones displayed a CD8+ phenotype and appeared relatively rarely in peripheral blood.

This receptor was obtained from a female donor with ankylosing spondylitis or in good health (not recorded which). This chain connects TRBV10-3 to TRBJ2-1; D uncertain. Sequenced material: blood, either unsorted or a sorted T cell fraction (not recorded which). CDR3 sequence (DNA): TGTGCCATCAGTGAGTCCCGGGATGAGCAGTTCTTC. Translation: CAISESRDEQFF.